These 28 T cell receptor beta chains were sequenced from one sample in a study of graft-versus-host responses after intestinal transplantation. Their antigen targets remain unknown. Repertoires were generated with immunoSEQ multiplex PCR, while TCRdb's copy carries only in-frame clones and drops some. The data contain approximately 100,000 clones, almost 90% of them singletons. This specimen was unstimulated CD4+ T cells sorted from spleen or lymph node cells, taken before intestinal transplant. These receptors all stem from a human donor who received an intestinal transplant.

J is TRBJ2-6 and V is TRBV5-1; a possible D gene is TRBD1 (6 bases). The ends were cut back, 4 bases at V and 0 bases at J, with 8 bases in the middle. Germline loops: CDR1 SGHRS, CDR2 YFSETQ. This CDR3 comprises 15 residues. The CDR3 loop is CASSAQGSGANVLTF. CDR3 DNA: TGCGCCAGCAGCGCACAGGGCTCTGGGGCCAACGTCCTGACTTTC.

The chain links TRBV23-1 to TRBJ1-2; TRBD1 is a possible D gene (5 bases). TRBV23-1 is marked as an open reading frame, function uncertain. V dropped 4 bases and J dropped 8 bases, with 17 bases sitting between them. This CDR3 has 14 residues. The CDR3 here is CASSPRDSWGGYTF. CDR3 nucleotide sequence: TGCGCCAGCAGTCCACGGGACTCATGGGGAGGCTACACCTTC.

CDR3 sequence reads: CASGPGGSTDTQYF. CDR3 bases: TGTGCTAGTGGTCCAGGGGGGAGCACAGATACGCAGTATTTT. V gene TRBV12-5 combines with J gene TRBJ2-3; TRBD1 is a possible D gene (7 bases). V lost 5 bases and J lost 0, with 9 bases in between. This CDR3 region has 14 residues. Germline V gene data show CDR1 as LGHNT and CDR2 as FRNRAP.

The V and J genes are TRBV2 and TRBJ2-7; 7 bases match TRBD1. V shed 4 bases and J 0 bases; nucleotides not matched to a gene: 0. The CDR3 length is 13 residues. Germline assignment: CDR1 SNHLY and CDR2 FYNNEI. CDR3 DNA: TGTGCCAGCAGTGGGGACAGCTCCTACGAGCAGTACTTC. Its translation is CASSGDSSYEQYF.

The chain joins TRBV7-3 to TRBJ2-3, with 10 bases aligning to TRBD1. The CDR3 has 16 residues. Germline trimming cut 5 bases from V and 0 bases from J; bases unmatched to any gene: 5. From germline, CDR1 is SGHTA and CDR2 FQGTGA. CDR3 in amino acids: CASSNDRGPSTDTQYF. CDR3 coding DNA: TGTGCCAGCAGCAACGACAGGGGGCCTAGCACAGATACGCAGTATTTT.

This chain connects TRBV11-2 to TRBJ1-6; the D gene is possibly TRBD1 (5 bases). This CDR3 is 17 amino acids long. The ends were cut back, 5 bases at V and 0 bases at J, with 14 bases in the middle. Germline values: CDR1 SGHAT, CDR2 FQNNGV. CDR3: CASSTAGGSSYNSPLHF. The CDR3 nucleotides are TGTGCCAGCAGCACCGCGGGGGGGAGCTCCTATAATTCACCCCTCCACTTT.

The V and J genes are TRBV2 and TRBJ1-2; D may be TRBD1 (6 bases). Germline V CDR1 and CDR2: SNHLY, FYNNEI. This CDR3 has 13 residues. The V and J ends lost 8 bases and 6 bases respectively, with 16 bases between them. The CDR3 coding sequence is TGTGCCAGCCGCCAGGACAGAGAAAATGGCTACACCTTC. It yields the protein CASRQDRENGYTF.

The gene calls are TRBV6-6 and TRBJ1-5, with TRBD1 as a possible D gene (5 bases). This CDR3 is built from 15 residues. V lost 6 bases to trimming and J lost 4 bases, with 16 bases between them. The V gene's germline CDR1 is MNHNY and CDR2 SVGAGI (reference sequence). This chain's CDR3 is CASRRGTGGNQPQHF. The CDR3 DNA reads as TGTGCCAGCAGGCGCGGGACCGGGGGGAATCAGCCCCAGCATTTT.

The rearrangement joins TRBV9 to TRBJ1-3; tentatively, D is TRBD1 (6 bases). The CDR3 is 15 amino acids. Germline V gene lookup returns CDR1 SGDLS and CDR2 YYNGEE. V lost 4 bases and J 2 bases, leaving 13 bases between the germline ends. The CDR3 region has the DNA TGTGCCAGCAGCCCCGGGGACACCGCTGGAAACACCATATATTTT. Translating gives CASSPGDTAGNTIYF.

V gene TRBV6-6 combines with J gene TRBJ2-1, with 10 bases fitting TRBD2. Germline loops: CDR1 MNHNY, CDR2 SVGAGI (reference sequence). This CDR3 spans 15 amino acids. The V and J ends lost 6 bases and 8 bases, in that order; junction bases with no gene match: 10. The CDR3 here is CASSSQAGGPDEQFF. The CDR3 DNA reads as TGTGCCAGCAGCTCCCAAGCGGGGGGGCCGGATGAGCAGTTCTTC.

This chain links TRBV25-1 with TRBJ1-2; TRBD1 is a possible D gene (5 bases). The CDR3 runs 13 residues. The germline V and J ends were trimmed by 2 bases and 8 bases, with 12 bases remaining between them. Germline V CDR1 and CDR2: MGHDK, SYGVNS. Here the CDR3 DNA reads TGTGCCAGCAGTGAAGTAACAGGACGGGGCTACACCTTC. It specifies CASSEVTGRGYTF.

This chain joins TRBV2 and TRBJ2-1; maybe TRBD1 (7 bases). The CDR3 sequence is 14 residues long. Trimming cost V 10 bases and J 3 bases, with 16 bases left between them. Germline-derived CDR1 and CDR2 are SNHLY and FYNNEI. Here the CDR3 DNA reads TGTGCCACCAACCGACAGGGAGGCTACAATGAGCAGTTCTTC. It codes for CATNRQGGYNEQFF.

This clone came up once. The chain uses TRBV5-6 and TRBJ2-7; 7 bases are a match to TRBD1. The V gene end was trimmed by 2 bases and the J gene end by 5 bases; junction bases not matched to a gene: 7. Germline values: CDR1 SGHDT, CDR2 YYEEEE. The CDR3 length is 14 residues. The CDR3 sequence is CASSFFDRAHEQYF. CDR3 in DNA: TGTGCCAGCAGCTTCTTTGACAGGGCCCACGAGCAGTACTTC.

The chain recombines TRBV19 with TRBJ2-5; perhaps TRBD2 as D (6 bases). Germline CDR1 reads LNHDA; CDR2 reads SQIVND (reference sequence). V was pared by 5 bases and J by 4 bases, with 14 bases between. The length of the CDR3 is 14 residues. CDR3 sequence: CASSSGDPRETQYF. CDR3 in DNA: TGTGCCAGTAGTTCGGGGGATCCTCGAGAGACCCAGTACTTC.

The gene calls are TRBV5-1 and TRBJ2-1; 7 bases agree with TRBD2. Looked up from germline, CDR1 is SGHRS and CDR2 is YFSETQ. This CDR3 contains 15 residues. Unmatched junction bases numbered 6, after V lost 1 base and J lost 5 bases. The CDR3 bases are TGCGCCAGCAGCTTGACGCCGGGGGGTGACAATGAGCAGTTCTTC. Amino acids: CASSLTPGGDNEQFF.

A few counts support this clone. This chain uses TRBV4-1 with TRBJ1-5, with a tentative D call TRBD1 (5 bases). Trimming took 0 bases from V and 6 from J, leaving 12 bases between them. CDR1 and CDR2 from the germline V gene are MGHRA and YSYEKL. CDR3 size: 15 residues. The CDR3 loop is CASSQDRGKGQPQHF. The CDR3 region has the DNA TGCGCCAGCAGCCAAGACCGGGGGAAGGGTCAGCCCCAGCATTTT.

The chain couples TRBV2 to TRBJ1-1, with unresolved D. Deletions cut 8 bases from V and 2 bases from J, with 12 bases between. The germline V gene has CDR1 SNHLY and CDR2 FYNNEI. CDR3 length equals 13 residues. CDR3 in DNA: TGTGCCAGCTTCCGGGAGAGAAACACTGAAGCTTTCTTT. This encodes CASFRERNTEAFF. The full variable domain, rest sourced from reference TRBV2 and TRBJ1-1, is EPEVTQTPSHQVTQMGQEVILRCVPISNHLYFYWYRQILGQKVEFLVSFYNNEISEKSEIFDDQFSVERPDGSNFTLKIRSTKLEDSAMYFCASFRERNTEAFFGQGTRLTVV.

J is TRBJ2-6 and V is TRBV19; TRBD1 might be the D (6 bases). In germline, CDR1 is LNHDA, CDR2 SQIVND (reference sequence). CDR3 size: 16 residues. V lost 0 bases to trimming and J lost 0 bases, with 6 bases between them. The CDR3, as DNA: TGTGCCAGTAGTATAGAACAGGGCTCTGGGGCCAACGTCCTGACTTTC. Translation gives CASSIEQGSGANVLTF.

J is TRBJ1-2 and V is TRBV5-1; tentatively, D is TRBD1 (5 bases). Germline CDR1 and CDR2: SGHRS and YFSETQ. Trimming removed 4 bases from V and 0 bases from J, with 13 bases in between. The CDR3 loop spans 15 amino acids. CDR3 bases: TGCGCCAGCAGCCAACTTACAGGAGCTAACTATGGCTACACCTTC. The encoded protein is CASSQLTGANYGYTF.

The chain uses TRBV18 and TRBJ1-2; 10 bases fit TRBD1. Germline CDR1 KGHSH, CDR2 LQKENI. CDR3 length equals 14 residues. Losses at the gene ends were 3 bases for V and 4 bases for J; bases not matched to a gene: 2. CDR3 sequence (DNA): TGTGCCAGCTCACCGCGGGACAGGGGCTATGGCTACACCTTC. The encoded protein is CASSPRDRGYGYTF.

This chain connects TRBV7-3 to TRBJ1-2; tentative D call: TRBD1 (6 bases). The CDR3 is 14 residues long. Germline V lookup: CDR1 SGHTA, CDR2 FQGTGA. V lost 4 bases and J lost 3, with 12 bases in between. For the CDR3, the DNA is TGTGCCAGCAGCTGGGGGGGCCCTTACTATGGCTACACCTTC. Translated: CASSWGGPYYGYTF.

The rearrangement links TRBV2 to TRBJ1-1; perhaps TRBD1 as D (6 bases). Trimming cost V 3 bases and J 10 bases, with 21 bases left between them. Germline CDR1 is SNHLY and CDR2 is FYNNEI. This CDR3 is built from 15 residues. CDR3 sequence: CASSEAGTSIEVAFF. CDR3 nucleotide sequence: TGTGCCAGCAGTGAGGCCGGGACATCCATCGAGGTAGCTTTCTTT.

This chain's CDR3 is CASTGEAGGNTIYF. The CDR3 DNA is TGCGCCAGCACAGGCGAGGCGGGCGGAAACACCATATATTTT. V and J are TRBV5-1 and TRBJ1-3; D gene ambiguous. V was cut by 6 bases and J by 4 bases, with 14 bases left in between. Germline V gives CDR1 SGHRS, CDR2 YFSETQ. This CDR3 is 14 amino acids long.

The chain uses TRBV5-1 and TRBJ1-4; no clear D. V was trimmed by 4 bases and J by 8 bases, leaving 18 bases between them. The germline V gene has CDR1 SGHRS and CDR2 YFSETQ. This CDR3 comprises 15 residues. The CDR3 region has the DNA TGCGCCAGCAGCCCCGGCGGTGCACCCGTCGAAAAACTGTTTTTT. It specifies CASSPGGAPVEKLFF.

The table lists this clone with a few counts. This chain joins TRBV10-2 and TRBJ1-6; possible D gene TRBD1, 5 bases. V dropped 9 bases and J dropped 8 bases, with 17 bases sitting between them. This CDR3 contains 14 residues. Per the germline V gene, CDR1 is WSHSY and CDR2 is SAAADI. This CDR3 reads CASAREGRDSPLHF. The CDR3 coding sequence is TGCGCCAGTGCCAGGGAGGGCCGGGATTCACCCCTCCACTTT.

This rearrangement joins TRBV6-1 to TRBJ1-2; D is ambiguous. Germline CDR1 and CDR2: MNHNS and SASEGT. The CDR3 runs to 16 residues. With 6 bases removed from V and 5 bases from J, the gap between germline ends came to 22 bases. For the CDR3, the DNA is TGTGCCAGCAGCGAATATCAAATCGGTAAACGGTATGGCTACACCTTC. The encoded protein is CASSEYQIGKRYGYTF.

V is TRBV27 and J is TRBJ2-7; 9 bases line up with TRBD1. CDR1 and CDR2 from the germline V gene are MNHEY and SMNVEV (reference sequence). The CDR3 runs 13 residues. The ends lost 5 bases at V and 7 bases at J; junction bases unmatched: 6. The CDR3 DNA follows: TGTGCCAGCAGTCGGACAGGGGAGGGAGAGCAGTACTTC. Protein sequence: CASSRTGEGEQYF.

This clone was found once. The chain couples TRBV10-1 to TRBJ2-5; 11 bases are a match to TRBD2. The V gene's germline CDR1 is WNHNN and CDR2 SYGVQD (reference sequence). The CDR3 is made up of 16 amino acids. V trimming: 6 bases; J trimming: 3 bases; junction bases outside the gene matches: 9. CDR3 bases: TGCGCCAGCAGCCCCGCTCCGGGACTAGCGGAAGAGACCCAGTACTTC. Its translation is CASSPAPGLAEETQYF.